This paragraph covers one T cell receptor (beta chain) sequence. Its antigen is unidentified. A much larger clone lies a single base off, so this may be a read error. Patients with uncontrolled infections, other autoimmune diseases, pregnancy or lactation were excluded. The study based diagnoses on clinical symptoms, serum thyroxine and TRAb, thyroid ultrasound and orbital computed tomography. This specimen belongs to a study of T cells in Graves' hyperthyroidism and ophthalmopathy. General observations from the study: From stable hyperthyroidism, ophthalmopathy was separated by a 13 V-J model. The model's output predicted ophthalmopathy at a median of roughly seven months prior to onset.

RNA transcripts provided the source from which TCR beta CDR3 regions were amplified. A first-round RT-PCR of the TCR CDR3 used the HTBI primer set. TCRdb reprocessed the multiplex PCR reads via MiXCR and lists one record per CDR3 protein. The sample carries roughly 500,000 distinct CDR3 sequences, roughly 45% recorded once. The clonotype was recovered from an adult woman with Graves' disease, either hyperthyroidism or ophthalmopathy (not recorded which). The sample consisted of peripheral blood or thyroid tissue (not recorded which).

The CDR3 here is CASSFQEGTGANVLTF. For the CDR3, the DNA is TGTGCCAGCAGTTTTCAGGAGGGGACAGGGGCCAACGTCCTGACTTTC. The genes are TRBV2 and TRBJ2-6; D might be TRBD1 or TRBD2, each matching 6 bases. The ends were cut back, 5 bases at V and 4 bases at J, with 15 bases in the middle. The CDR3 spans 16 residues. Germline V lookup: CDR1 SNHLY, CDR2 FYNNEI.